Presented here are 22 T cell receptor beta chains from one specimen sequenced in a study of shared clonotypes between healthy human individuals. Generated by immunoSEQ multiplex PCR, the TCRdb table keeps only in-frame clones and is missing some. The table has 2 million or so clones, about 95% seen once. Source material: naive CD4+ T cells sorted from blood. The subset denotes: CD45RA+ positively selected. The receptor set was obtained from a man between 18 and 35 years old in good health.

The rearrangement uses TRBV18 and TRBJ2-3; TRBD2 matches 13 bases. Trimming removed 5 bases from V and 5 bases from J; junction bases left unmatched: 7. CDR3 length: 16 residues. Germline CDR1 reads KGHSH; CDR2 reads LQKENI. The CDR3 bases are TGTGCCAGCTCATACGGACTAGCGGGAGTCATAGATACGCAGTATTTT. Amino acid sequence: CASSYGLAGVIDTQYF.

V usage is TRBV5-4 and J usage is TRBJ1-1; possible D gene TRBD1, 5 bases. V was shortened by 4 bases and J by 4 bases, with 11 bases between the two germline ends. CDR1 and CDR2 (germline): SGHNT, YYREEE (reference sequence). The CDR3 loop spans 13 amino acids. Written as DNA, the CDR3 is TGTGCCAGCAGCGAGGGGACGGGCACTGAAGCTTTCTTT. Protein: CASSEGTGTEAFF.

This rearrangement joins TRBV5-1 to TRBJ2-2; 8 bases fit TRBD2. This CDR3 spans 17 amino acids. Unmatched junction bases numbered 6, after V lost 0 bases and J lost 2 bases. Looked up from germline, CDR1 is SGHRS and CDR2 is YFSETQ. CDR3 DNA: TGCGCCAGCAGCTTGGCACTAGCGGACCCAAACACCGGGGAGCTGTTTTTT. As protein: CASSLALADPNTGELFF.

The V and J genes are TRBV6-1 and TRBJ1-2; D is undetermined. This CDR3 is built from 15 residues. Trimming left V 0 bases short and J 4 bases short, with 12 bases between. Per the germline V gene, CDR1 is MNHNS and CDR2 is SASEGT. This CDR3 reads CASSEAGTSSYGYTF. The CDR3, as DNA: TGTGCCAGCAGTGAAGCTGGAACTTCGAGCTATGGCTACACCTTC.

V and J are TRBV10-3 and TRBJ2-7, with 8 bases fitting TRBD2. Germline CDR1 and CDR2: ENHRY and SYGVKD. The CDR3 runs to 16 residues. With 4 bases clipped from V and 0 bases from J, the junction kept 8 bases outside the gene matches. The CDR3 DNA sequence: TGTGCCATCAGTGGGGCCGCGGGAGGTCTCTCCTACGAGCAGTACTTC. Translating gives CAISGAAGGLSYEQYF.

This CDR3 is CASSLRTGGNSEQYF. The CDR3 DNA reads as TGCGCCAGCAGCCTCCGGACAGGGGGAAACAGCGAGCAGTACTTC. The gene calls are TRBV5-1 and TRBJ2-7; 10 nucleotides agree with TRBD1. The germline V gene has CDR1 SGHRS and CDR2 YFSETQ. CDR3 length: 15 amino acids. After removal of 4 bases from V and 6 bases from J, the junction contained 10 bases not matched to a gene. Full variable domain (remainder filled in from reference TRBV5-1 and TRBJ2-7): KAGVTQTPRYLIKTRGQQVTLSCSPISGHRSVSWYQQTPGQGLQFLFEYFSETQRNKGNFPGRFSGRQFSNSRSEMNVSTLELGDSALYLCASSLRTGGNSEQYFGPGTRLTVT.

The chain recombines TRBV27 with TRBJ1-1; D is unclear. Germline assignment: CDR1 MNHEY and CDR2 SMNVEV (reference sequence). The CDR3 contains 13 residues. V was trimmed by 5 bases and J by 1 base, leaving 8 bases between them. The CDR3 nucleotides are TGTGCCAGCAGTCCGACCCAGAACACTGAAGCTTTCTTT. Amino acids: CASSPTQNTEAFF.

The chain links TRBV18 to TRBJ2-7; a weak D match, TRBD1 (6 bases). Germline CDR1 KGHSH, CDR2 LQKENI. V was shortened by 6 bases and J by 4 bases, with 16 bases between the two germline ends. CDR3 size: 14 residues. CDR3 nucleotide sequence: TGTGCCAGCTCCCGTTCGACAGGCGGGTACGAGCAGTACTTC. It codes for CASSRSTGGYEQYF. Drawing the rest from reference TRBV18 and TRBJ2-7, the complete variable domain is NAGVMQNPRHLVRRRGQEARLRCSPMKGHSHVYWYRQLPEEGLKFMVYLQKENIIDESGMPKERFSAEFPKEGPSILRIQQVVRGDSAAYFCASSRSTGGYEQYFGPGTRLTVT.

The chain is built from TRBV7-2 and TRBJ2-3; D is unclear. The CDR3 extends over 15 amino acids. Deletions cut 2 bases from V and 2 bases from J, with 11 bases between. Germline V gene lookup returns CDR1 SGHTA and CDR2 FQGNSA. The CDR3 spells CASSLSIQSTDTQYF. CDR3 in DNA: TGTGCCAGCAGCTTATCTATCCAGTCCACAGATACGCAGTATTTT.

This clone was recorded a few times. The chain carries TRBV6-5 and TRBJ1-2; D is possibly TRBD1 (6 bases). CDR1 MNHEY and CDR2 SVGAGI come from the germline V gene. This CDR3 region has 14 residues. V shed 10 bases and J shed 8 bases, with 23 bases lying between them. CDR3 region: CATLPPGASRGYTF. The CDR3, as DNA: TGTGCCACTCTCCCGCCAGGGGCTTCGCGGGGCTACACCTTC.

The chain employs TRBV5-6 and TRBJ1-3; the D gene is possibly TRBD1 (5 bases). V shed 0 bases and J shed 1 base, with 11 bases lying between them. This CDR3 comprises 16 residues. Germline V gives CDR1 SGHDT, CDR2 YYEEEE. The CDR3 nucleotides read TGTGCCAGCAGCTTGGGGCTGGGACGGTCTGGAAACACCATATATTTT. Amino acid sequence: CASSLGLGRSGNTIYF.

The CDR3 bases are TGTGCCAGCAGTTTACGGTTGGAGACCCAGTACTTC. Translated: CASSLRLETQYF. The gene calls are TRBV28 and TRBJ2-5, with D unclear. Per germline, CDR1 MDHEN and CDR2 SYDVKM. V was pared by 2 bases and J by 5 bases, with 6 bases between. The CDR3 sequence is 12 residues long. The variable domain in full, completed from reference TRBV28 and TRBJ2-5, reads DVKVTQSSRYLVKRTGEKVFLECVQDMDHENMFWYRQDPGLGLRLIYFSYDVKMKEKGDIPEGYSVSREKKERFSLILESASTNQTSMYLCASSLRLETQYFGPGTRLLVL.

This rearrangement joins TRBV6-1 to TRBJ1-5; 8 nucleotides line up with TRBD1. The V and J ends lost 2 bases and 6 bases, in that order; junction bases with no gene match: 0. This CDR3 is 13 amino acids long. Germline loops: CDR1 MNHNS, CDR2 SASEGT. The CDR3 nucleotides are TGTGCCAGCAGTGAAACAGGGGGTCAGCCCCAGCATTTT. Translated, it gives CASSETGGQPQHF.

This rearrangement joins TRBV1 to TRBJ2-5; TRBD2 is the table's D call and was not checked against the DNA. TRBV1 is deemed a pseudogene. This CDR3 is built from 18 residues. CDR3: CTSSSSGGPARAGETQYF. The CDR3 coding sequence is TGCACCAGCAGCTCTAGCGGGGGGCCCGCTCGAGCAGGAGAGACCCAGTACTTC.

This sequence joins TRBV9 and TRBJ1-6; D is unclear. V was trimmed by 4 bases and J by 8 bases, leaving 10 bases between them. The germline V gene has CDR1 SGDLS and CDR2 YYNGEE. CDR3 length equals 13 residues. In DNA form, the CDR3 reads TGTGCCAGCAGCCTTGACATATATTCACCCCTCCACTTT. Translation gives CASSLDIYSPLHF. Based on the CDR3 plus reference TRBV9 and TRBJ1-6, the full variable domain is DSGVTQTPKHLITATGQRVTLRCSPRSGDLSVYWYQQSLDQGLQFLIQYYNGEERAKGNILERFSAQQFPDLHSELNLSSLELGDSALYFCASSLDIYSPLHFGNGTRLTVT.

The chain combines TRBV11-1 with TRBJ2-1, with TRBD2 matching over 8 bases. V lost 8 bases and J lost 6; bases outside the gene matches: 9. Germline V CDR1 and CDR2: SGHAT, FQDESV (reference sequence). The CDR3 consists of 14 residues. CDR3 sequence (DNA): TGTGCCAGCGGCCGGGGGGGGCCAGTCAATGAGCAGTTCTTC. Translated, it gives CASGRGGPVNEQFF.

The chain carries TRBV11-2 and TRBJ1-6; D is possibly TRBD1 (6 bases). Looked up from germline, CDR1 is SGHAT and CDR2 is FQNNGV. The CDR3 covers 17 residues. V was shortened by 1 base and J by 8 bases, with 18 bases between the two germline ends. The CDR3 loop reads CASSLGSTGTGDSPLHF. The CDR3, as DNA: TGTGCCAGCAGCTTAGGTTCAACAGGGACTGGCGATTCACCCCTCCACTTT.

The chain carries TRBV4-3 and TRBJ2-2; a possible D gene is TRBD1 (5 bases). V was clipped by 4 bases and J by 4 bases, with 16 bases between them. The CDR3 contains 16 residues. Looked up from germline, CDR1 is LGHNA and CDR2 is YSLEER. The CDR3 loop is CASSPGAAQSTGELFF. The DNA of the CDR3 is TGCGCCAGCAGCCCTGGGGCCGCACAATCCACCGGGGAGCTGTTTTTT.

J is TRBJ1-5 and V is TRBV28; TRBD1 is a possible D gene (6 bases). Germline V gene sequence: CDR1 MDHEN, CDR2 SYDVKM. V lost 3 bases to trimming and J lost 7 bases, with 13 bases between them. This CDR3 is built from 14 residues. CDR3 in amino acids: CASSFNGGGQPQHF. CDR3 in DNA: TGTGCCAGCAGTTTCAACGGGGGCGGGCAGCCCCAGCATTTT.

The chain employs TRBV19 and TRBJ2-3; D may match TRBD1 or TRBD2 (6 bases each). Per the germline V gene, CDR1 is LNHDA and CDR2 is SQIVND (reference sequence). CDR3 length equals 15 residues. Trimming left V 4 bases short and J 3 bases short, with 14 bases between. CDR3 DNA sequence: TGTGCCAGTAGTACTAGGATAGGGGGGACAGATACGCAGTATTTT. It encodes CASSTRIGGTDTQYF. Using reference TRBV19 and TRBJ2-3 for the parts outside the CDR3, the full variable domain is DGGITQSPKYLFRKEGQNVTLSCEQNLNHDAMYWYRQDPGQGLRLIYYSQIVNDFQKGDIAEGYSVSREKKESFPLTVTSAQKNPTAFYLCASSTRIGGTDTQYFGPGTRLTVL.

The chain employs TRBV30 and TRBJ1-6, with a tentative D call TRBD1 (5 bases). V was shortened by 3 bases and J by 8 bases, with 11 bases between the two germline ends. CDR1 is GTSNPN, CDR2 SVGIG, per germline (reference sequence). CDR3 length: 13 amino acids. The CDR3 DNA is TGTGCCTGGAGCAGGGACCTCGATTCACCCCTCCACTTT. Its translation is CAWSRDLDSPLHF.

The chain employs TRBV5-4 and TRBJ1-2, with 10 bases fitting TRBD1. V shed 4 bases and J 4 bases; nucleotides not matched to a gene: 7. Germline V gives CDR1 SGHNT, CDR2 YYREEE (reference sequence). The CDR3 consists of 15 residues. The DNA for the CDR3 is TGTGCCAGCAGCCTAGACAGGGGGCAAGTCTATGGCTACACCTTC. Protein: CASSLDRGQVYGYTF.